These 27 T cell receptor beta chains were all obtained from the same sample, sequenced in a study of blood T cell repertoires in COVID-19. Clones were sequenced by immunoSEQ multiplex PCR, and TCRdb holds only the in-frame ones, with some missing. Counted here are some 200,000 clones, around 80% occurring once; the ten biggest clones make up approximately 13%. Sequencing was performed on peripheral blood. Source of these receptors: a human donor in a cohort sampled during active COVID-19.

This chain uses TRBV6-5 with TRBJ1-1; maybe TRBD1 (5 bases). Trimming took off 2 bases at V and 10 bases at J, with 8 bases between the two ends. This CDR3 has 11 amino acids. Germline values: CDR1 MNHEY, CDR2 SVGAGI. CDR3 amino acids: CASSYGQGAFF. The CDR3 DNA is TGTGCCAGCAGTTACGGTCAGGGAGCTTTCTTT.

The chain carries TRBV2 and TRBJ1-2, with a possible D match to TRBD1 (5 bases). Germline loops: CDR1 SNHLY, CDR2 FYNNEI. The CDR3 contains 12 residues. Trimming shortened V by 11 bases and J by 4 bases, and 14 bases separated the two germline ends. The CDR3 DNA is TGTGCCGAAGGAGGGCAGGGCTATGGCTACACCTTC. This translates into CAEGGQGYGYTF.

The chain's CDR3 is CASSQNRVKNIQYF. CDR3 DNA sequence: TGTGCCAGCAGCCAGAACCGGGTAAAAAACATTCAGTACTTC. The rearrangement links TRBV3-1 (or the pseudogene TRBV3-2) to TRBJ2-4; D is unresolved. The germline V gene has CDR1 LGHDT and CDR2 YNNKEL (reference sequence). The ends were cut back, 3 bases at V and 4 bases at J, with 10 bases in the middle. This CDR3 region has 14 residues.

V gene TRBV5-1 combines with J gene TRBJ1-2; maybe TRBD1 (5 bases). With 7 bases removed from V and 6 bases from J, the gap between germline ends came to 16 bases. The CDR3 sequence is 13 residues long. Germline values: CDR1 SGHRS, CDR2 YFSETQ. The CDR3 sequence: CASSPRGSNGYTF. The CDR3 coding sequence is TGCGCCAGCTCCCCTCGGGGGTCTAATGGCTACACCTTC.

This sequence joins TRBV7-9 and TRBJ1-5, with 8 bases fitting TRBD1. The CDR3 has 18 residues. The germline V gene encodes CDR1 SEHNR and CDR2 FQNEAQ (reference sequence). The V and J ends lost 4 bases and 0 bases, in that order; junction bases with no gene match: 11. CDR3 sequence (DNA): TGTGCCAGCAGCTCCAACTCCGGGACAGGCCTTAGCAATCAGCCCCAGCATTTT. Its protein product is CASSSNSGTGLSNQPQHF.

The CDR3 loop reads CASRRDRATGTEAFF. CDR3 nucleotides: TGTGCCAGCAGAAGGGACAGGGCGACGGGCACTGAAGCTTTCTTT. V gene TRBV2 combines with J gene TRBJ1-1, with TRBD1 matching over 9 bases. V trimming: 6 bases; J trimming: 4 bases; junction bases outside the gene matches: 9. Germline CDR1 and CDR2: SNHLY and FYNNEI. The CDR3 runs to 15 residues.

V usage is TRBV11-2 and J usage is TRBJ2-1; 11 bases are shared with TRBD2. Losses at the gene ends were 6 bases for V and 7 bases for J; bases not matched to a gene: 8. CDR1 is SGHAT, CDR2 FQNNGV, per germline. The CDR3 loop spans 15 amino acids. The DNA for the CDR3 is TGTGCCAGCAGGCTTAGCGGGAGGGTCAGGAATGAGCAGTTCTTC. Amino acids: CASRLSGRVRNEQFF.

The rearrangement links TRBV7-2 to TRBJ2-4; D may be TRBD2 (5 bases). Per germline, CDR1 SGHTA and CDR2 FQGNSA. The length of the CDR3 is 13 residues. V dropped 4 bases and J dropped 5 bases, with 9 bases sitting between them. CDR3 bases: TGTGCCAGCAGCTCTAGCTTCCAAAACATTCAGTACTTC. Translating gives CASSSSFQNIQYF.

The chain combines TRBV5-1 with TRBJ1-2, with a tentative D call TRBD1 (6 bases). The CDR3 extends over 14 amino acids. Germline CDR1 is SGHRS and CDR2 is YFSETQ. Trimming left V 4 bases short and J 4 bases short, with 14 bases between. CDR3 sequence reads: CASSRGGGGYGYTF. As DNA, the CDR3 is TGCGCCAGCAGCCGAGGGGGTGGAGGCTATGGCTACACCTTC.

The V and J genes are TRBV15 and TRBJ2-2; 11 bases map to TRBD2. The germline V gene encodes CDR1 LNHNV and CDR2 YYDKDF (reference sequence). The length of the CDR3 is 16 residues. V shed 4 bases and J 4 bases; nucleotides not matched to a gene: 5. As DNA, the CDR3 is TGTGCCACCAGCACGAGACTAGCGGGACTCACCGGGGAGCTGTTTTTT. It yields the protein CATSTRLAGLTGELFF.

The J gene is TRBJ2-5, the V gene TRBV1; TRBD2 is taken as the D call from the table, unchecked against the DNA. TRBV1 constitutes a pseudogene. The CDR3 has 16 residues. CDR3 DNA sequence: TGCACCAGAAGTTACCCAGCGGGAGGGTACCAAGAGACCCAGTACTTC. This encodes CTRSYPAGGYQETQYF.

This sequence joins TRBV7-9 and TRBJ2-1; maybe TRBD1 (5 bases). Germline V gene sequence: CDR1 SEHNR, CDR2 FQNEAQ (reference sequence). This CDR3 spans 17 amino acids. V was trimmed by 3 bases and J by 2 bases, leaving 17 bases between them. CDR3 coding DNA: TGTGCCAGCAGCTTTCGGGCAGGGTCCCGCACCTACAATGAGCAGTTCTTC. Translation gives CASSFRAGSRTYNEQFF.

This clone was seen at least ten times. The V call is TRBV15, the J call TRBJ2-3; TRBD1 agrees at 8 bases. V was clipped by 0 bases and J by 3 bases; unmatched bases: 5. Germline CDR1 LNHNV, CDR2 YYDKDF (reference sequence). The CDR3 runs 16 residues. The DNA for the CDR3 is TGTGCCACCAGCAGAGATCCGGACAGGGCAACAGATACGCAGTATTTT. It translates to CATSRDPDRATDTQYF.

The V call is TRBV4-1, the J call TRBJ2-1; 7 bases fit TRBD2. The CDR3 contains 15 residues. Germline lookup yields CDR1 MGHRA and CDR2 YSYEKL. V was pared by 4 bases and J by 1 base, with 4 bases of the junction left unmatched. CDR3 residues: CASSRREGSYNEQFF. The CDR3 nucleotides are TGCGCCAGCAGCCGAAGGGAGGGGTCCTACAATGAGCAGTTCTTC.

V gene TRBV6-4 combines with J gene TRBJ2-1; the D gene is possibly TRBD2 (6 bases). The V gene's germline CDR1 is MRHNA and CDR2 SNTAGT. The germline V and J ends were trimmed by 2 bases and 9 bases, with 14 bases remaining between them. CDR3 length: 14 amino acids. The chain's CDR3 is CASSDRGGNSEQFF. CDR3 bases: TGTGCCAGCAGTGACCGTGGCGGGAATAGTGAGCAGTTCTTC.

The J gene is TRBJ1-4, the V gene TRBV7-8, with TRBD1 matching 8 bases. This CDR3 spans 16 amino acids. The V and J ends lost 0 bases and 11 bases, in that order; junction bases with no gene match: 11. Germline V gene lookup returns CDR1 SGHVS and CDR2 FQNEAQ. The CDR3 protein is CASSLAAGGERLKLFF. DNA for the CDR3: TGTGCCAGCAGCTTAGCTGCAGGGGGCGAAAGGTTGAAACTGTTTTTT.

This sequence joins TRBV9 and TRBJ2-1; maybe TRBD2 (6 bases). The CDR3 is 15 amino acids. Germline V gene data show CDR1 as SGDLS and CDR2 as YYNGEE. The V end was cut by 3 bases, the J end by 0 bases, with 10 bases between. The CDR3 bases are TGTGCCAGCAGCGGCCGGGACTCCTCCTACAATGAGCAGTTCTTC. It translates to CASSGRDSSYNEQFF.

The rearrangement joins TRBV2 to TRBJ2-7; 14 bases line up with TRBD2. Germline CDR1 and CDR2: SNHLY and FYNNEI. With 3 bases clipped from V and 6 bases from J, the junction kept 13 bases outside the gene matches. The CDR3 is 18 residues long. The CDR3 nucleotides are TGTGCCAGCAGTGAGGGAGTATGGACTAGCGGGAGGATGGGCGAGCAGTACTTC. Translating it yields CASSEGVWTSGRMGEQYF.

The chain employs TRBV7-8 and TRBJ2-7, with D tentatively TRBD2 (5 bases). Germline V gene sequence: CDR1 SGHVS, CDR2 FQNEAQ. Trimming pared 2 bases from V and 5 bases from J, leaving 13 bases between. The CDR3 covers 14 residues. The CDR3 loop is CASSLLSLGDEQYF. DNA of the CDR3: TGTGCCAGCAGCTTATTATCCCTGGGAGACGAGCAGTACTTC.

This clone was found once. The sample holds other DNA sequences that translate to the same CDR3. V and J are TRBV29-1 and TRBJ1-5; no clear D. CDR3 length: 13 residues. Germline V gene lookup returns CDR1 SQVTM and CDR2 ANQGSEA. V lost 4 bases and J lost 1, with 8 bases in between. The CDR3 bases are TGCAGCGTTGTGGCAGGAAGCAATCAGCCCCAGCATTTT. This encodes CSVVAGSNQPQHF.

The V gene is TRBV5-1, the J gene TRBJ1-1; 9 positions agree with TRBD1. The CDR3 runs 16 residues. Germline values: CDR1 SGHRS, CDR2 YFSETQ. Trimming at V came to 1 base and at J to 0 bases, leaving 4 bases not matched to a gene. The CDR3 reads CASSLNGQGLNTEAFF. CDR3 nucleotides: TGCGCCAGCAGCTTGAACGGACAGGGGTTGAACACTGAAGCTTTCTTT.

This clone has only a few counts. This chain uses TRBV4-1 with TRBJ2-7, with a possible D match to TRBD1 (6 bases). The germline V and J ends were trimmed by 2 bases and 5 bases, with 13 bases remaining between them. This CDR3 is built from 14 residues. Germline-derived CDR1 and CDR2 are MGHRA and YSYEKL. The DNA for the CDR3 is TGCGCCAGCAGCCAATACAACAGGGACGACGAGCAGTACTTC. This gives the protein CASSQYNRDDEQYF.

This clone was observed once. The chain recombines TRBV19 with TRBJ2-5, with D possibly being TRBD2 (6 bases). Trimming left V 4 bases short and J 1 base short, with 22 bases between. This CDR3 is 18 amino acids long. Germline V CDR1 and CDR2: LNHDA, SQIVND (reference sequence). The CDR3 protein is CASSSPGLSGKAQETQYF. The CDR3 region has the DNA TGTGCCAGTAGTAGCCCGGGACTGAGTGGAAAGGCCCAAGAGACCCAGTACTTC.

The chain employs TRBV3-1 (or the pseudogene TRBV3-2) and TRBJ1-1, with D uncertain. The CDR3 contains 13 residues. Germline assignment: CDR1 LGHDT and CDR2 YNNKEL (reference sequence). V gave up 2 bases and J gave up 6 bases, with 10 bases separating them. The DNA for the CDR3 is TGTGCCAGCAGCCAATGGGGAGGGCCTGAAGCTTTCTTT. Its translation is CASSQWGGPEAFF.

The chain is built from TRBV5-1 and TRBJ2-1, with D perhaps TRBD1 (6 bases). Per the germline V gene, CDR1 is SGHRS and CDR2 is YFSETQ. Deletions cut 2 bases from V and 7 bases from J, with 19 bases between. CDR3 size: 16 residues. CDR3 nucleotide sequence: TGCGCCAGCAGCTTTTCAACCTTCAGGGGTGGGAATGAGCAGTTCTTC. It translates to CASSFSTFRGGNEQFF.

The rearrangement links TRBV2 to TRBJ2-7; 10 bases fit TRBD2. This CDR3 has 12 amino acids. CDR1 is SNHLY, CDR2 FYNNEI, per germline. Unmatched junction bases numbered 1, after V lost 8 bases and J lost 3 bases. The CDR3 region has the DNA TGTGCCAGCTCTAGCGGGAGCTACGAGCAGTACTTC. It encodes CASSSGSYEQYF.

The chain recombines TRBV16 with TRBJ2-3; 7 bases align to TRBD2. CDR1 is KGHSY and CDR2 is FQNENV in the germline V gene. The V gene end was trimmed by 4 bases and the J gene end by 3 bases; junction bases not matched to a gene: 4. The CDR3 totals 14 residues. The CDR3 protein is CASSPVGGTDTQYF. CDR3 nucleotides: TGTGCCAGCAGCCCCGTGGGAGGGACAGATACGCAGTATTTT. The variable domain in full, completed from reference TRBV16 and TRBJ2-3, reads GEEVAQTPKHLVRGEGQKAKLYCAPIKGHSYVFWYQQVLKNEFKFLISFQNENVFDETGMPKERFSAKCLPNSPCSLEIQATKLEDSAVYFCASSPVGGTDTQYFGPGTRLTVL.